This record looks at one T cell receptor beta chain sequence and its context. Assay used: immunoSEQ multiplex PCR; TCRdb lists only in-frame clones, some missing. The top ten clones hold around 3.2% of a sample with 90,000 to 130,000 clones, 88% of them seen once. The entry originates in a study of blood T cell repertoires in COVID-19. Study-wide context: PBMCs, B-cell-depleted T cells, or T cells provided the cDNA or gDNA that made up the material.

Germline V gives CDR1 GTSNPN, CDR2 SVGIG (reference sequence). Trimming removed 2 bases from V and 7 bases from J; junction bases left unmatched: 16. The CDR3 spans 18 residues. Specimen: peripheral blood. The sequence derives from a woman between 45 and 60 years old with acute or convalescent COVID-19. The rearrangement uses TRBV30 and TRBJ2-2; 10 bases align to TRBD2. The CDR3 bases are TGTGCCTGGAGTACCACGCTCCGAGCTAGCGGGAGCTTCGGGGAGCTGTTTTTT. Its protein is CAWSTTLRASGSFGELFF.